Below are 5 T cell receptor beta chains sequenced from a single sample in a study of post-analysis software for immune sequencing data. Their antigens are not known. Study-wide points: About 5 TRBV segments were significantly more frequent in patients than in controls. TRBV5-6, TRBV5-1 and TRBV20-1 were among these segments.

Unique-molecular-identifier-tagged TCR beta cDNA libraries were used. TCRdb independently ran MiXCR on the PCR reads; one entry per CDR3 protein. The data hold hundreds of thousands of distinct CDR3 sequences, with around 27% observed a single time. The sample consisted of blood. Receptors originate from a girl between 5 and 17 years old with multiple sclerosis.

This clonotype was counted ten times or more. The chain is built from TRBV7-2 and TRBJ2-7; D is unresolved. This CDR3 is 13 amino acids long. Germline-derived CDR1 and CDR2 are SGHTA and FQGNSA. V lost 1 base and J 7 bases, leaving 11 bases between the germline ends. The CDR3 DNA reads TGTGCCAGCAGCTTAGTCCCAGTCTTTGAGCAGTACTTC. The encoded protein is CASSLVPVFEQYF.

The chain carries TRBV11-2 and TRBJ1-1; D might be TRBD1 (6 bases). V dropped 1 base and J dropped 6 bases, with 15 bases sitting between them. Germline V gene lookup returns CDR1 SGHAT and CDR2 FQNNGV. The CDR3 covers 15 residues. The chain's CDR3 is CASSLAGAARAEAFF. Here the CDR3 DNA reads TGTGCCAGCAGCTTAGCGGGGGCAGCCCGGGCTGAAGCTTTCTTT.

This chain uses TRBV2 with TRBJ2-5, with D possibly matching TRBD1 (6 bases). Per the germline V gene, CDR1 is SNHLY and CDR2 is FYNNEI. V was shortened by 9 bases and J by 5 bases, with 10 bases between the two germline ends. The CDR3 length is 11 residues. Here the CDR3 reads CARGQTETQYF. CDR3 sequence (DNA): TGTGCCAGAGGACAGACGGAGACCCAGTACTTC.

Of note for this clonotype: A read error may account for a junction end that differs from germline. The rearrangement uses TRBV5-1 and TRBJ2-1, with 15 bases aligning to TRBD2. CDR1 and CDR2 from the germline V gene are SGHRS and YFSETQ. The CDR3 has 20 amino acids. The CDR3 sequence: CASSSGLAGGQRVPYNGQFF. CDR3 bases: TGCGCCAGCAGTTCCGGACTAGCGGGGGGGCAGAGAGTCCCCTACAATGGGCAGTTCTTC. Drawing the rest from reference TRBV5-1 and TRBJ2-1, the complete variable domain is KAGVTQTPRYLIKTRGQQVTLSCSPISGHRSVSWYQQTPGQGLQFLFEYFSETQRNKGNFPGRFSGRQFSNSRSEMNVSTLELGDSALYLCASSSGLAGGQRVPYNGQFFGPGTRLTVL.

This clonotype was recorded a few times. V and J are TRBV27 and TRBJ2-5, with a possible D match to TRBD2 (6 bases). Germline CDR1 is MNHEY and CDR2 is SMNVEV (reference sequence). CDR3 length: 14 residues. V was pared by 5 bases and J by 7 bases, with 17 bases between. The CDR3 reads CASSPSGTRRTQYF. Here the CDR3 DNA reads TGTGCCAGCAGTCCATCCGGGACTCGCCGGACCCAGTACTTC.